This T cell receptor (beta chain) was identified during a study of blood T cell repertoires in COVID-19. For the study at large: Samples of COVID-19 (acute and convalescent) were obtained from the United States, Italy and Spain.

In the authors' methods: Counts of nucleated cells, estimated from reference gene primer amplification, were obtained. Data came from immunoSEQ multiplex PCR; TCRdb stores just in-frame clones and leaves some out. That table supplies the V and J calls and clone size; D and trimming were determined from the DNA. This sample has more than 300,000 clones, with approximately 84% found just once. Recruitment covered about 25 US areas and drew participants whose ages spanned roughly 18 to 100 years. Cohort allocation depended upon clinical history that participants reported. Germline V CDR1 and CDR2: SEHNR, FQNEAQ (reference sequence). Trimming at V came to 5 bases and at J to 4 bases, leaving 14 bases not matched to a gene. The CDR3 runs 16 residues.

Material for sequencing was PBMCs or T cells enriched from blood (not recorded which). This sequence was found in a man aged 25-45 years who had recovered from COVID-19. The rearrangement joins TRBV7-9 to TRBJ2-7, with 7 bases lining up with TRBD2. The CDR3 DNA reads as TGTGCCAGCAGCCCTATCGAGGGGAGGGAGATATACGAGCAGTACTTC. Its translation: CASSPIEGREIYEQYF.